Presented here are 24 T cell receptor beta chains from one specimen sequenced in a study of blood T cell repertoires in COVID-19. Profiled with immunoSEQ multiplex PCR; TCRdb holds only in-frame clones, not every one. The sample records 200,000 to 300,000 clones, about nine tenths being singletons. Specimen: peripheral blood. All receptors derive from a man aged 30 to 45 with COVID-19, enrolled during active disease.

This rearrangement joins TRBV4-2 to TRBJ1-1, with D perhaps TRBD1 (5 bases). This CDR3 spans 14 amino acids. Germline V gives CDR1 LGHNA, CDR2 YNFKEQ. V was shortened by 4 bases and J by 4 bases, with 13 bases between the two germline ends. In DNA, the CDR3 is TGTGCCAGCAGCCTGCGGGGGTCGGCCACTGAAGCTTTCTTT. Amino acids: CASSLRGSATEAFF.

The V gene is TRBV10-3, the J gene TRBJ2-1, with 10 bases aligning to TRBD2. The length of the CDR3 is 15 residues. Trimming took 0 bases from V and 8 from J; bases not matched to a gene: 4. Germline V gene sequence: CDR1 ENHRY, CDR2 SYGVKD. CDR3 protein: CAISESSGGAHEQFF. CDR3 nucleotide sequence: TGTGCCATCAGTGAGTCGAGCGGGGGGGCTCATGAGCAGTTCTTC.

CDR3 residues: CASRSGQVKYNEQFF. The CDR3 DNA reads TGTGCCAGCAGGTCAGGACAGGTCAAGTACAATGAGCAGTTCTTC. This chain uses TRBV27 with TRBJ2-1, with TRBD1 matching over 7 bases. Trimming took 6 bases from V and 4 from J; bases not matched to a gene: 9. CDR3 size: 15 residues. Per the germline V gene, CDR1 is MNHEY and CDR2 is SMNVEV (reference sequence).

CDR3 nucleotide sequence: TGTGCCATTCTCAGGGGTGGATCCTACAATGAGCAGTTCTTC. Its translation: CAILRGGSYNEQFF. J is TRBJ2-1 and V is TRBV2; perhaps TRBD1 as D (6 bases). The V gene lost 10 bases and the J gene lost 1 base, with 14 bases spanning the gap. This CDR3 has 14 amino acids. The V gene's germline CDR1 is SNHLY and CDR2 FYNNEI.

This chain joins TRBV3-1 (or the pseudogene TRBV3-2) and TRBJ1-2; 8 bases align to TRBD1. Germline V gives CDR1 LGHDT, CDR2 YNNKEL (reference sequence). The V gene end was trimmed by 1 base and the J gene end by 8 bases; junction bases not matched to a gene: 18. The CDR3 spans 18 residues. This CDR3 is CASSQGSLRLDRARGYTF. For the CDR3, the DNA is TGTGCCAGCAGCCAAGGGTCGTTACGGCTGGACAGGGCGCGGGGCTACACCTTC.

Points on this clone: This sample also contains other DNA sequences that code for the same CDR3. V is TRBV5-1 and J is TRBJ1-1; the match to TRBD1 covers 7 bases. Germline assignment: CDR1 SGHRS and CDR2 YFSETQ. This CDR3 spans 13 amino acids. Losses at the gene ends were 2 bases for V and 3 bases for J; bases not matched to a gene: 1. For the CDR3, the DNA is TGCGCCAGCAGCTTTCAGGGGGACACTGAAGCTTTCTTT. It yields the protein CASSFQGDTEAFF.

The chain combines TRBV12-5 with TRBJ1-5; 10 bases are a match to TRBD1. The CDR3 contains 17 residues. V lost 1 base, J lost 2 bases, and 5 bases stayed unmatched. The germline gives CDR1 LGHNT, CDR2 FRNRAP. The DNA for the CDR3 is TGTGCTAGTGGTTTGGACCGGGACAGGGGAGGCAATCAGCCCCAGCATTTT. Translating gives CASGLDRDRGGNQPQHF.

This clone was seen once. The V gene is TRBV19, the J gene TRBJ2-1; weak D call: TRBD2 (6 bases). V was clipped by 4 bases and J by 10 bases, with 11 bases between them. This CDR3 comprises 12 residues. Germline CDR1 and CDR2: LNHDA and SQIVND (reference sequence). Here the CDR3 reads CASSSRGGEQFF. CDR3 nucleotide sequence: TGTGCCAGTAGTAGCCGGGGAGGAGAGCAGTTCTTC.

This chain links TRBV7-9 with TRBJ1-1; D is unclear. The germline CDR1 and CDR2 sequences are SEHNR and FQNEAQ (reference sequence). There are 14 residues in the CDR3. V lost 5 bases to trimming and J lost 1 base, with 11 bases between them. Here the CDR3 DNA reads TGTGCCAGCAGCCCATCCCCATCGAACACTGAAGCTTTCTTT. It yields the protein CASSPSPSNTEAFF.

The genes are TRBV6-6 and TRBJ2-7; 7 nucleotides agree with TRBD1. The CDR3 loop spans 14 amino acids. Germline loops: CDR1 MNHNY, CDR2 SVGAGI (reference sequence). The V and J ends lost 5 bases and 3 bases, in that order; junction bases with no gene match: 7. In nucleotides, the CDR3 is TGTGCCAGCAGTGACCGGGACAGAGACTACGAGCAGTACTTC. Translated: CASSDRDRDYEQYF.

The count of this clone is one. This sequence joins TRBV11-3 and TRBJ2-2; TRBD1 matches at 7 bases. Germline lookup yields CDR1 SGHNT and CDR2 YENEEA. CDR3 length equals 15 residues. J lost 6 bases, V lost 2 bases, and 6 bases had no gene match. CDR3 loop: CASSLRQGRAGELFF. The CDR3 coding sequence is TGTGCCAGCAGCTTAAGACAGGGACGGGCCGGGGAGCTGTTTTTT.

The chain recombines TRBV6-6 with TRBJ2-7, with D unclear. The ends were cut back, 0 bases at V and 0 bases at J, with 9 bases in the middle. Germline V lookup: CDR1 MNHNY, CDR2 SVGAGI (reference sequence). The CDR3 sequence is 15 residues long. CDR3 nucleotides: TGTGCCAGCAGTTACTCCGGGTCGAGCTCCTACGAGCAGTACTTC. It codes for CASSYSGSSSYEQYF.

This clone has a single count. The rearrangement links TRBV6-5 to TRBJ1-1; unclear D gene. This CDR3 has 13 residues. Deletions cut 0 bases from V and 4 bases from J, with 6 bases between. Germline values: CDR1 MNHEY, CDR2 SVGAGI. The CDR3 reads CASSYSGGTEAFF. CDR3 nucleotide sequence: TGTGCCAGCAGTTACTCGGGAGGCACTGAAGCTTTCTTT.

Regarding this clone: Other DNA sequences in this specimen translate into the identical CDR3. The V and J genes are TRBV27 and TRBJ2-1, with 11 bases fitting TRBD2. Germline values: CDR1 MNHEY, CDR2 SMNVEV (reference sequence). This CDR3 is 15 amino acids long. The trim removed 5 bases at V and 3 bases at J, leaving 3 bases unmatched. The CDR3 sequence: CASSPGTSGYNEQFF. The CDR3 DNA reads TGTGCCAGCAGTCCCGGGACTAGCGGCTACAATGAGCAGTTCTTC.

The table lists this clone with a count of one. The chain is built from TRBV10-3 and TRBJ2-3; 8 positions match TRBD1. The J segment lost 2 bases and the V segment lost 8 bases, leaving 6 bases of the junction unmatched. CDR1 is ENHRY, CDR2 SYGVKD, per germline. This CDR3 has 14 amino acids. The CDR3: CAIHTTGDTDTQYF. CDR3 sequence (DNA): TGTGCCATCCACACGACAGGGGACACAGATACGCAGTATTTT.

This chain joins TRBV5-1 and TRBJ1-4; 8 bases are a match to TRBD1. Trimming cost V 4 bases and J 8 bases; bases outside gene matches: 10. CDR3 length: 15 residues. Germline CDR1 SGHRS, CDR2 YFSETQ. The CDR3 sequence: CASSAGQGSEEKLFF. For the CDR3, the DNA is TGCGCCAGCAGCGCCGGACAGGGCTCGGAGGAAAAACTGTTTTTT.

This clone turned up a few times. The rearrangement links TRBV11-3 to TRBJ2-7, with 7 positions matching TRBD2. The CDR3 has 14 residues. J gave up 2 bases and V 5 bases, and 6 bases lay outside the gene matches. Germline loops: CDR1 SGHNT, CDR2 YENEEA. The chain's CDR3 is CASSPGLPPYEQYF. CDR3 coding DNA: TGTGCCAGCAGCCCGGGACTACCTCCCTACGAGCAGTACTTC.

The V call is TRBV18, the J call TRBJ2-1; TRBD2 aligns across 15 bases. CDR3 length: 21 residues. The V segment lost 0 bases and the J segment 3 bases; nucleotides outside the gene matches: 12. Looked up from germline, CDR1 is KGHSH and CDR2 is LQKENI. The CDR3 DNA sequence: TGTGCCAGCTCACCACCGAACACTAGGACTAGCGGGGGGGCCGGCTACAATGAGCAGTTCTTC. It translates to CASSPPNTRTSGGAGYNEQFF.

DNA of the CDR3: TGTGCCAGTACCCCGTGGGGGGGGACAGGGGGCTTCTATGGCTACACCTTC. Translating gives CASTPWGGTGGFYGYTF. The V and J genes are TRBV19 and TRBJ1-2, with TRBD1 matching 12 bases. With V trimmed by 7 bases and J by 4 bases, 13 bases remained unmatched. The CDR3 extends over 17 amino acids. Germline V lookup: CDR1 LNHDA, CDR2 SQIVND (reference sequence).

The V and J genes are TRBV6-2 or TRBV6-3 and TRBJ1-1, with 8 bases identical to TRBD1. This CDR3 region has 14 residues. Germline CDR1 and CDR2: MNHEY and SVGEGT. The junction had 2 bases not matched to a gene; V was cut back by 4 bases and J by 1 base. CDR3 in DNA: TGTGCCAGCAGTTTCGGACAGGGGAACACTGAAGCTTTCTTT. Amino acid sequence: CASSFGQGNTEAFF.

The chain uses TRBV19 and TRBJ2-1; 11 bases are a match to TRBD1. Germline CDR1 and CDR2: LNHDA and SQIVND (reference sequence). The CDR3 contains 16 residues. Trimming at V came to 6 bases and at J to 8 bases, leaving 12 bases not matched to a gene. In DNA form, the CDR3 reads TGTGCCAGTAGCAAATCACCGGGACAGGGGGTTCATGAGCAGTTCTTC. As protein: CASSKSPGQGVHEQFF.

The V call is TRBV6-6, the J call TRBJ2-7, with 9 bases that match TRBD1. J gave up 2 bases and V 6 bases, and 5 bases lay outside the gene matches. The CDR3 runs 14 residues. Germline V lookup: CDR1 MNHNY, CDR2 SVGAGI (reference sequence). DNA for the CDR3: TGTGCCAGCAGCTTCGGACAGGGGCCCTACGAGCAGTACTTC. Translated: CASSFGQGPYEQYF.

This chain uses TRBV24-1 with TRBJ2-5, with D perhaps matching TRBD2 (7 bases). Trimming took 4 bases from V and 3 from J, leaving 14 bases between them. Germline CDR1 is KGHDR and CDR2 is SFDVKD. The CDR3 sequence is 15 residues long. CDR3 bases: TGTGCCACCAGTGACACAGGGACTACCAAAGAGACCCAGTACTTC. Protein sequence: CATSDTGTTKETQYF.

The V call is TRBV6-5, the J call TRBJ1-2; D uncertain. Per the germline V gene, CDR1 is MNHEY and CDR2 is SVGAGI. CDR3 length: 13 amino acids. V was shortened by 6 bases and J by 2 bases, with 10 bases between the two germline ends. The CDR3 nucleotides read TGTGCCAGCAGCCTAGACGGCAACTATGGCTACACCTTC. This translates into CASSLDGNYGYTF.